These T cell receptor beta chains were read from a single sample in a study of T cell repertoires in cytomegalovirus infection. TCRdb processed the reads anew with MiXCR; each CDR3 protein has one entry. The data hold more than 300,000 distinct CDR3 sequences, with nearly 35% observed a single time. These receptors are not linked to any known antigen. This specimen consisted of cultured PBMCs, obtained from culture after CMV antigen stimulation. All receptors derive from a human donor in good health (CMV status not recorded). Some clones in this sample may be carry-over from other donors' samples. The CDR3 runs from the conserved cysteine through the conserved F or W. A D gene is named only where the DNA matches it firmly. Clone size is not always given. Where it is, it says once, few, many or a class for expanded clones.

J: TRBJ1-3
D: TRBD1
V: TRBV7-2
size: NA
CDR3: CASSSPGQGVGNTIYF
DNA: TGTGCCAGCAGCAGCCCGGGACAGGGAGTTGGAAACACCATATATTTT

J: TRBJ1-1
D: NA
V: TRBV15
size: NA
CDR3: CATSSQLGGSTEAFF
DNA: TGTGCCACCAGCAGCCAGCTCGGGGGGTCGACTGAAGCTTTCTTT

J: TRBJ2-1
D: TRBD2
V: TRBV3-1
size: once
CDR3: CASSLRGLAGKGLYNEQFF
DNA: TGTGCCAGCAGCCTTCGGGGACTAGCGGGCAAAGGCCTCTACAATGAGCAGTTCTTC

J: TRBJ2-5
D: TRBD1
V: TRBV24-1
size: NA
CDR3: CATSDYQGVPGTQYF
DNA: TGTGCCACCAGTGACTACCAGGGGGTCCCGGGGACCCAGTACTTC

J: TRBJ2-3
D: NA
V: TRBV12-3/TRBV12-4
size: many
CDR3: CASSLSTPGVNTDTQYF
DNA: TGTGCCAGCAGCCTTAGTACTCCCGGGGTTAACACAGATACGCAGTATTTT

J: TRBJ2-2
D: NA
V: TRBV5-1
size: once
CDR3: CASSSMIFNRRLRNTGELFF
DNA: TGCGCCAGCAGCTCGATGATATTCAACAGGCGGTTAAGGAACACCGGGGAGCTGTTTTTT

J: TRBJ1-5
D: NA
V: TRBV6-6
size: NA
CDR3: CASSGLDNQPQHF
DNA: TGTGCCAGCAGTGGCCTAGACAATCAGCCCCAGCATTTT

J: TRBJ1-1
D: NA
V: TRBV20-1
size: few
CDR3: CSARDHTGPWNTEAFF
DNA: TGCAGTGCTAGAGACCATACAGGACCCTGGAACACTGAAGCTTTCTTT

J: TRBJ1-2
D: TRBD1
V: TRBV24-1
size: NA
CDR3: CATSDLNRGWGYTF
DNA: TGTGCCACCAGTGATTTGAACAGGGGATGGGGCTACACCTTC

J: TRBJ1-1
D: TRBD1
V: TRBV7-9
size: NA
CDR3: CASSTTTGTNTEAFF
DNA: TGTGCCAGCAGCACAACGACAGGGACAAACACTGAAGCTTTCTTT

J: TRBJ1-1
D: TRBD1
V: TRBV6-2/TRBV6-3
size: NA
CDR3: CASSTGTDNTEAFF
DNA: TGTGCCAGCAGCACCGGGACAGATAACACTGAAGCTTTCTTT

J: TRBJ1-5
D: TRBD1
V: TRBV7-8
size: few
CDR3: CASSLISGGDGNQPQHF
DNA: TGTGCCAGCAGCTTAATATCAGGGGGCGATGGCAATCAGCCCCAGCATTTT

J: TRBJ1-2
D: TRBD1
V: TRBV24-1
size: NA
CDR3: CATSDSRGREHGYTF
DNA: TGTGCCACCAGTGATTCGAGGGGGCGAGAACACGGCTACACCTTC

J: TRBJ2-5
D: NA
V: TRBV12-3/TRBV12-4
size: many
CDR3: CASSLAVDSEGKETQYF
DNA: TGTGCCAGCAGTTTAGCGGTTGATAGCGAGGGAAAAGAGACCCAGTACTTC

J: TRBJ2-5
D: TRBD2
V: TRBV28
size: NA
CDR3: CASSFGLAGKETQYF
DNA: TGTGCCAGCAGTTTCGGGCTAGCGGGAAAAGAGACCCAGTACTTC

J: TRBJ1-1
D: TRBD1
V: TRBV7-6
size: NA
CDR3: CASSNGQGKGTEAFF
DNA: TGTGCCAGCAGTAACGGACAGGGGAAAGGCACTGAAGCTTTCTTT

J: TRBJ2-3
D: NA
V: TRBV7-3
size: NA
CDR3: CASSQGVWTDTQYF
DNA: TGTGCCAGCAGCCAAGGGGTCTGGACAGATACGCAGTATTTT

J: TRBJ2-3
D: TRBD2
V: TRBV6-8
size: few
CDR3: CASSYPTSGRGADTQYF
DNA: TGTGCCAGCAGTTACCCGACTAGCGGGCGAGGGGCAGATACGCAGTATTTT

J: TRBJ2-3
D: NA
V: TRBV7-2
size: many
CDR3: CASSLALGVGGTDTQYF
DNA: TGTGCCAGCAGCTTAGCTCTGGGGGTCGGCGGCACAGATACGCAGTATTTT

J: TRBJ1-1
D: NA
V: TRBV12-3/TRBV12-4
size: NA
CDR3: CASSPRGGFNTEAFF
DNA: TGTGCCAGCAGTCCCCGGGGGGGGTTTAACACTGAAGCTTTCTTT

J: TRBJ2-2
D: NA
V: TRBV24-1
size: NA
CDR3: CATSDPKGRAGELFF
DNA: TGTGCCACCAGTGACCCCAAAGGACGGGCCGGGGAGCTGTTTTTT

J: TRBJ1-4
D: NA
V: TRBV5-4
size: NA
CDR3: CASSGERGVNEKLFF
DNA: TGTGCCAGCAGCGGGGAGAGGGGAGTTAATGAAAAACTGTTTTTT

J: TRBJ2-7
D: TRBD1
V: TRBV5-1
size: NA
CDR3: CASSGQDYEQYF
DNA: TGCGCCAGCAGCGGACAGGACTACGAGCAGTACTTC

J: TRBJ2-1
D: TRBD2
V: TRBV12-3/TRBV12-4
size: many
CDR3: CASSPSGRPYNEQFF
DNA: TGTGCCAGCAGTCCTAGCGGGAGGCCCTACAATGAGCAGTTCTTC

J: TRBJ2-1
D: NA
V: TRBV7-8
size: NA
CDR3: CASSLVSLANEQFF
DNA: TGTGCCAGCAGCTTAGTGTCCCTAGCCAATGAGCAGTTCTTC